A single TCR beta chain is shown here with its context. No base-level quality is on record; no much larger clone is a single base apart. The germline V gene (reference sequence) supplies CDR1 LNHDA and CDR2 SQIVND. Ends trimmed: V by 6 bases, J by 0 bases; bases unmatched to a gene: 0. The CDR3, cysteine through phenylalanine, is 13 amino acids long. Solely the CDR3 DNA is kept, with 39 bases framed from the first base. Libraries came from the immunoSEQ multiplex PCR assay. For most patients, genomic DNA was isolated with the Qiagen DNeasy Blood and Tissue Kit and sent frozen to Adaptive Biotechnologies for TCR sequencing. For most patients, high-throughput TCR-beta CDR3 sequencing of genomic DNA was performed by Adaptive Biotechnologies. The authors' analysis ran thus. TCR sequencing data for around 20 patients were retrieved from Adaptive's ImmunoSEQ software; a few other patients were processed with MiXCR and VDJtools. CD4 versus CD8 sorting errors were corrected by removing sequences found in both subsets at a frequency ratio below 5:1. Because the origin of CDR3 nucleotide sequences shared between donor and recipient could not be assigned, those sequences were removed. To be classed as alloreactive, a clone needed at least 2-fold expansion over unstimulated cells and a minimum CFSE-low frequency of 0.002% (template counts) or 0.001% (read counts). A clone was considered mappable if detected in the sequenced pre-transplant spleen, lymph node, or MLR CFSE-low populations of the donor or recipient. The cumulative frequency of alloreactive clones was calculated as a percentage of all sequences, weighted by copy number. TCRdb's version of the immuneACCESS table is confined to in-frame rearrangements and falls short of the full clone set. An unresolved V gene accounts for under half of the shortfall where checked; the remainder is of unknown origin. The V and J calls and clone size come from that table; D and trimming were worked out from the DNA. Present in this sample are fewer than 4,500 clones, about 29% of which were seen just once. The ten most abundant clones make up about 8.4% of the sample.

The label giving this sample's time point can be read as: cells obtained before transplantation from donor or recipient. Mixed lymphocyte reactions plated some 200,000 CFSE-labeled pre-transplant responders with some 200,000 irradiated violet-dye-labeled stimulators and were cultured for about 6 days. After the mixed lymphocyte reaction, proliferating CD3+CD4+CFSE-low and CD3+CD8+CFSE-low responder cells were FACS-sorted on a BD Influx sorter. The data were obtained in a study of graft-versus-host responses after intestinal transplantation (dated by TCRdb to the early 2020s). For the study in its entirety: Recipients received multivisceral, liver-intestinal, or isolated intestinal transplants. Every recipient was given anti-thymocyte globulin induction, then maintenance tacrolimus and steroids for roughly 3 years. After intestinal transplantation, graft-versus-host and host-versus-graft alloreactive T cell clones in the graft, circulation and bone marrow were tracked using bulk TCR-beta CDR3 sequencing. Alloreactive clones were identified by sequencing pre-transplant mixed lymphocyte reaction products and comparing these products with unstimulated pre-transplant donor and recipient T cells. Of the 20 to 30 intestinal transplant recipients enrolled in the cohort, one of whom was a retransplant, a few patients without pretransplant specimens were excluded. Donor T cell macrochimerism was defined as a peak of at least 4% donor T cells among recipient peripheral blood mononuclear cells. Instead of going to the commercial service, samples from a few later patients were sequenced in-house on an Illumina MiSeq and processed with MiXCR.

Study-wide conclusions, independent of this receptor: GvH clones were found in recipient bone marrow, and some of the GvH clones appeared earlier in ileal mucosa or blood, which is consistent with an intestinal mucosal origin. In patients with donor T cell macrochimerism, the allografts had high GvH to HvG T cell clonal ratios. The conclusions were limited by the relatively low number and heterogeneity of the intestinal transplant patients. Early after transplant, declines in HvG clones were associated with peak levels of circulating GvH clones.

The sequences come from alloreactive CD4+ T cells from a mixed lymphocyte reaction culture, collected before transplantation. The cell subset or site label for this specimen denotes: CFSE-low proliferating T cells sorted from roughly six-day pre-transplant mixed lymphocyte reaction (GvH or HvG direction). The TCR originated in a human patient who was an organ donor for intestinal transplantation. Recombination joined TRBV19 with TRBJ2-7; the junction holds 9 bases that match TRBD1. The nucleotides are TGTGCCAGTAGGACAGGGGGCTCCTACGAGCAGTACTTC. The resulting protein is CASRTGGSYEQYF. The full variable domain, with segments outside the CDR3 supplied by the reference TRBV19 and TRBJ2-7 proteins, appears as DGGITQSPKYLFRKEGQNVTLSCEQNLNHDAMYWYRQDPGQGLRLIYYSQIVNDFQKGDIAEGYSVSREKKESFPLTVTSAQKNPTAFYLCASRTGGSYEQYFGPGTRLTVT.